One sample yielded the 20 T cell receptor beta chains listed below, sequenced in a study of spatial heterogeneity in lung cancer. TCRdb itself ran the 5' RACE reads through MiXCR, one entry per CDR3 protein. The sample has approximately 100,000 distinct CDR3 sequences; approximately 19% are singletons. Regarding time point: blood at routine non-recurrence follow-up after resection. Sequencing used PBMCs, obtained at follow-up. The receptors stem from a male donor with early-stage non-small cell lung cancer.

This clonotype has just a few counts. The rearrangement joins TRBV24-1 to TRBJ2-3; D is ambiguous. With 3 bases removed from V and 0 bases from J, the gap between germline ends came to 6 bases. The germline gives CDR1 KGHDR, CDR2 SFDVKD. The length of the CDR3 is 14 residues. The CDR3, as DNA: TGTGCCACCAGTGATAATGGGAGCACAGATACGCAGTATTTT. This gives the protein CATSDNGSTDTQYF.

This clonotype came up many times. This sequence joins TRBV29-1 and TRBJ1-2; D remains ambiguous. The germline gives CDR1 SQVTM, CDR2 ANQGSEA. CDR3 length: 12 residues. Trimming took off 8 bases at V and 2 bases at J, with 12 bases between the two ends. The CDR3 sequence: CSSLTRNYGYTF. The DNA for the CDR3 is TGCAGCTCCCTAACGAGGAACTATGGCTACACCTTC.

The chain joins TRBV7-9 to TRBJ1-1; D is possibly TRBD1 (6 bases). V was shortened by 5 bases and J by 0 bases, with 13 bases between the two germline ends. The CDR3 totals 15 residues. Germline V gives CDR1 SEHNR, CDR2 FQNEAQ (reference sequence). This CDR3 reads CASSPSRGMNTEAFF. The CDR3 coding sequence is TGTGCCAGCAGCCCAAGCAGGGGCATGAACACTGAAGCTTTCTTT.

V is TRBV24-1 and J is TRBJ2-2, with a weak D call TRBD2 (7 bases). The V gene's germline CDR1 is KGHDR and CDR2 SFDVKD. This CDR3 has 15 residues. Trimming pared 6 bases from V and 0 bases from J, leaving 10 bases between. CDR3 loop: CATSRGASNTGELFF. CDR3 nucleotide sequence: TGTGCCACCAGTCGGGGGGCCTCGAACACCGGGGAGCTGTTTTTT.

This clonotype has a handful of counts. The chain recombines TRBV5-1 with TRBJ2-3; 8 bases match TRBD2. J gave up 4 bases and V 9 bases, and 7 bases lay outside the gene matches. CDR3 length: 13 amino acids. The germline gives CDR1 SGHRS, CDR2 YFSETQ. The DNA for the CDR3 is TGCGCCACCGCGGACGGGAGGGCAGATACGCAGTATTTT. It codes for CATADGRADTQYF.

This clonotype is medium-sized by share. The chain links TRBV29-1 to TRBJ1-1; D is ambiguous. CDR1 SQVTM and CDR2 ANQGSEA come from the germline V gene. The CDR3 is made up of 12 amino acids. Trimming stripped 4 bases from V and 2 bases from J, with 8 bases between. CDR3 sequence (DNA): TGCAGCGTTGGTCGGGGAAACACTGAAGCTTTCTTT. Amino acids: CSVGRGNTEAFF.

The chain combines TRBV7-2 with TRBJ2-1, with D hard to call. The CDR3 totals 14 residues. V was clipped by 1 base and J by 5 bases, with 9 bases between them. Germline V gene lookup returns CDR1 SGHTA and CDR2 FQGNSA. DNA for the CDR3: TGTGCCAGCAGCTTAGTAGCTAGGAACAATGAGCAGTTCTTC. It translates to CASSLVARNNEQFF.

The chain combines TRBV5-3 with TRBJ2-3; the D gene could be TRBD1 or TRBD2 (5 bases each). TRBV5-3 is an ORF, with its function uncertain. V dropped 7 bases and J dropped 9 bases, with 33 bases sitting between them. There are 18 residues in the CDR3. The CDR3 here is CARCPVHPRDPPKWTQYF. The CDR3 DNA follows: TGTGCCAGATGCCCAGTCCACCCCCGGGACCCGCCCAAGTGGACGCAGTATTTT.

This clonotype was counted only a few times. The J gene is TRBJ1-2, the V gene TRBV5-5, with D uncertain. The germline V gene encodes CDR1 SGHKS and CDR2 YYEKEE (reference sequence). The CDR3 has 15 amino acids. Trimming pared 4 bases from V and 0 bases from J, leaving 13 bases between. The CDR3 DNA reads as TGTGCCAGCAGCCCGTCAACATCAGCTAACTATGGCTACACCTTC. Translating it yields CASSPSTSANYGYTF.

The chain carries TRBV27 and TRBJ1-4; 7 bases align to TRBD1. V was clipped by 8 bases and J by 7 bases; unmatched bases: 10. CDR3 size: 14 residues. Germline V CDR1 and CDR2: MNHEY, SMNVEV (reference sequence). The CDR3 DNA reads TGTGCCAGCCAACGGGGAGGGGGCGGTGAAAAACTGTTTTTT. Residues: CASQRGGGGEKLFF.

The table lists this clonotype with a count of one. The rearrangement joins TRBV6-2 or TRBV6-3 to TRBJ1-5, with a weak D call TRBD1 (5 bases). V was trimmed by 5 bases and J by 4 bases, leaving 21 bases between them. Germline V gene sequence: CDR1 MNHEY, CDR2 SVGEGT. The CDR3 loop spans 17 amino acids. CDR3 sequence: CASSRTNTGLVNQPQHF. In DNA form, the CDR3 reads TGTGCCAGCAGTAGAACTAATACAGGTCTTGTAAATCAGCCCCAGCATTTT.

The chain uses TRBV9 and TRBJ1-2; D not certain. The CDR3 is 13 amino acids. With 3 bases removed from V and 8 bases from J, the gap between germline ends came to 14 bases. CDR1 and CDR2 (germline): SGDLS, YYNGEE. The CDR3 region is CASSAPPAGGYTF. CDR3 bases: TGTGCCAGCAGCGCTCCCCCCGCGGGGGGCTACACCTTC.

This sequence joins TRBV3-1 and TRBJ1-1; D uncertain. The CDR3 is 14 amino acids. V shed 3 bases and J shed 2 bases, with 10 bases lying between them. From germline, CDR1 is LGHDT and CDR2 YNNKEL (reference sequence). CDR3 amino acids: CASSHPRSNTEAFF. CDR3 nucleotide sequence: TGTGCCAGCAGCCACCCCAGATCTAACACTGAAGCTTTCTTT.

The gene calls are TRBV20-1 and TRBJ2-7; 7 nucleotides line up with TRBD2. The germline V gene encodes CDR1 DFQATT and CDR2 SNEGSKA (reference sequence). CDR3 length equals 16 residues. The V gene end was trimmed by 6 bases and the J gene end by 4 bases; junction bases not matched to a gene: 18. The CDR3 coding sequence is TGCAGTGCCGCAATGGGCCTCGTCGGGAGGAGTTACGAGCAGTACTTC. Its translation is CSAAMGLVGRSYEQYF.

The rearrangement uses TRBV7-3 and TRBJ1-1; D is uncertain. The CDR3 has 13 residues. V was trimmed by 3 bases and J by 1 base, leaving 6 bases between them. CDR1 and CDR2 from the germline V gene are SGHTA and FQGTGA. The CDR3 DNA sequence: TGTGCCAGCAGCTTCATGGAGAACACTGAAGCTTTCTTT. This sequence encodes CASSFMENTEAFF.

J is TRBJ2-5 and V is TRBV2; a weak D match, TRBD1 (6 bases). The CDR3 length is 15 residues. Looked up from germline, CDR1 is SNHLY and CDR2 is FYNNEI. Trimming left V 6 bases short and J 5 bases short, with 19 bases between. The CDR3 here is CASRVQGLERETQYF. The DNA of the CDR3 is TGTGCCAGCAGAGTACAGGGTCTCGAAAGGGAGACCCAGTACTTC.

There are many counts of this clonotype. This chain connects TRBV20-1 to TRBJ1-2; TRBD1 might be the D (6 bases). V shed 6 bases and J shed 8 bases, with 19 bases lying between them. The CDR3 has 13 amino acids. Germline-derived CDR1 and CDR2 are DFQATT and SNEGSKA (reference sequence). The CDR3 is CSARDTRIGGYTF. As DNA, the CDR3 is TGCAGTGCCAGGGACACCCGAATAGGGGGCTACACCTTC.

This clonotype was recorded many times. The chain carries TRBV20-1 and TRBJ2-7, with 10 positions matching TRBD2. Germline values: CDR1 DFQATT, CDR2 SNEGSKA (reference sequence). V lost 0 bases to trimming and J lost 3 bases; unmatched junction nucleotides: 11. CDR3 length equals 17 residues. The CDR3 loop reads CSARDRLAGAEFYEQYF. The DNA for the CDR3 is TGCAGTGCTAGAGATCGCCTAGCGGGAGCCGAGTTCTACGAGCAGTACTTC.

CDR3 region: CATSDWDTNTGELFF. In DNA form, the CDR3 reads TGTGCCACCAGTGATTGGGACACCAACACCGGGGAGCTGTTTTTT. J is TRBJ2-2 and V is TRBV24-1, with D possibly TRBD1 on 6 matching bases. Germline V gene lookup returns CDR1 KGHDR and CDR2 SFDVKD. The CDR3 sequence is 15 residues long. The V end lost 2 bases, the J end lost 2 bases, and 8 bases lay between the germline ends.

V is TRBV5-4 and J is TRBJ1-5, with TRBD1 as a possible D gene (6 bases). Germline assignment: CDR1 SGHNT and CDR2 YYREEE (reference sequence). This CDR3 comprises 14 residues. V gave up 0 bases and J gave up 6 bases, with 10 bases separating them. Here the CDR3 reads CASSLGGGLQPQHF. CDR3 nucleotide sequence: TGTGCCAGCAGCTTGGGAGGGGGGCTTCAGCCCCAGCATTTT.